A single T cell receptor beta chain is shown here with its context. Antigen unknown. This sample was included in a study of post-analysis software for immune sequencing data. The V gene end was trimmed by 2 bases and the J gene end by 4 bases; junction bases not matched to a gene: 12. CDR3 size: 17 residues. Per the germline V gene, CDR1 is MNHEY and CDR2 is SVGAGI. Researchers reported that TCR beta cDNA libraries carried unique molecular identifiers. TCRdb re-called the PCR reads with MiXCR, one entry per CDR3 protein. The data contain hundreds of thousands of distinct CDR3 sequences, approximately 59% of them singletons. Study outcomes and limitations: Same-batch preparations were strongly co-clustered by F measure. Controls showed significantly higher normalized Chao1 diversity than did multiple sclerosis patients. About five TRBV segments were more frequent in patients than controls; TRBV5-6, TRBV5-1 and TRBV20-1 belonged to this group.

Sequencing used blood. The TCR originated in a girl aged 2 to 10 with multiple sclerosis. The chain carries TRBV6-5 and TRBJ2-3; 7 bases agree with TRBD2. CDR3: CASSYHSTSPIADTQYF. DNA of the CDR3: TGTGCCAGCAGTTACCACTCGACTAGCCCGATCGCAGATACGCAGTATTTT.